Below are 23 T cell receptor beta chains sequenced from a single sample in a study of Ad26.COV2.S vaccination and SARS-CoV-2 variants. Treatment meaning: 15 to 20 received Ad26.COV2.S at low or high dose, single or two shots; several received placebo; per-sample allocation not given. Specimens were obtained on day 63 following the first vaccine or placebo injection. This table comes from immunoSEQ multiplex PCR, and its TCRdb copy is limited to in-frame clones, with some not included. This sample yields roughly 510,000 clones, of which 70% to 90% are seen a single time; about 13% belongs to the top ten. The sample in question was peripheral blood, obtained in a trial of Ad26.COV2.S vaccine versus placebo. These receptors originate from a person aged 18-60 years who received the Ad26.COV2.S COVID-19 vaccine or a placebo.

The V call is TRBV5-6, the J call TRBJ1-1, with 8 bases aligning to TRBD1. Germline-derived CDR1 and CDR2 are SGHDT and YYEEEE. The CDR3 spans 14 residues. The V gene end was trimmed by 7 bases and the J gene end by 4 bases; junction bases not matched to a gene: 9. The CDR3: CASSDGTGGTEAFF. CDR3 DNA: TGTGCCAGCTCGGACGGGACAGGAGGCACTGAAGCTTTCTTT.

The genes are TRBV29-1 and TRBJ1-5; perhaps TRBD1 as D (6 bases). CDR1 and CDR2 from the germline V gene are SQVTM and ANQGSEA. V gave up 4 bases and J gave up 7 bases, with 11 bases separating them. There are 12 residues in the CDR3. The CDR3 sequence is CSVVTGNQPQHF. CDR3 nucleotides: TGCAGCGTTGTTACAGGGAACCAGCCCCAGCATTTT.

The chain combines TRBV7-2 with TRBJ1-2, with D possibly TRBD1 on 6 matching bases. This CDR3 contains 16 residues. Germline loops: CDR1 SGHTA, CDR2 FQGNSA. V gave up 6 bases and J gave up 4 bases, with 21 bases separating them. CDR3 bases: TGTGCCAGCAGGACTGATGGGGGGGGCGTAATCTATGGCTACACCTTC. It is translated as CASRTDGGGVIYGYTF.

This chain uses TRBV10-3 with TRBJ2-7, with 7 bases that match TRBD2. Germline CDR1 ENHRY, CDR2 SYGVKD. The CDR3 has 14 residues. V shed 1 base, J shed 5 bases, and the junction held 5 bases outside the gene matches. The CDR3 DNA reads as TGTGCCATCAGTGAGTTGGGGGGGTCGGACGAGCAGTACTTC. Translating it yields CAISELGGSDEQYF.

The V call is TRBV11-2, the J call TRBJ2-7; a possible D gene is TRBD2 (6 bases). The germline gives CDR1 SGHAT, CDR2 FQNNGV. Trimming took off 8 bases at V and 4 bases at J, with 9 bases between the two ends. The CDR3 totals 11 residues. Written as DNA, the CDR3 is TGTGCCAGCTTTGGGGGGTACGAGCAGTACTTC. This sequence encodes CASFGGYEQYF.

This chain links TRBV7-2 with TRBJ1-6; tentatively, D is TRBD1 (5 bases). The length of the CDR3 is 14 residues. The V and J ends lost 4 bases and 8 bases respectively, with 12 bases between them. The germline V gene has CDR1 SGHTA and CDR2 FQGNSA. The CDR3 loop reads CASSSGQNHSPLHF. The CDR3 region has the DNA TGTGCCAGCAGCTCTGGACAAAACCATTCACCCCTCCACTTT.

This CDR3 reads CALKSGRASYNEQFF. CDR3 bases: TGTGCCTTGAAAAGCGGGAGGGCCTCCTACAATGAGCAGTTCTTC. The chain recombines TRBV30 with TRBJ2-1, with 10 bases fitting TRBD2. V was pared by 7 bases and J by 0 bases, with 6 bases of the junction left unmatched. Germline values: CDR1 GTSNPN, CDR2 SVGIG (reference sequence). This CDR3 spans 15 amino acids.

The CDR3 sequence is CASSLAGGQVGELFF. The CDR3, as DNA: TGTGCCAGCAGCTTAGCGGGAGGGCAAGTGGGGGAGCTGTTTTTT. The rearrangement uses TRBV7-2 and TRBJ2-2, with 7 bases identical to TRBD2. This CDR3 has 15 residues. Looked up from germline, CDR1 is SGHTA and CDR2 is FQGNSA. J was trimmed by 8 bases and V by 0 bases; bases with no gene match: 6. Looking up the rest from reference TRBV7-2 and TRBJ2-2 gives the full variable domain: GAGVSQSPSNKVTEKGKDVELRCDPISGHTALYWYRQSLGQGLEFLIYFQGNSAPDKSGLPSDRFSAERTGGSVSTLTIQRTQQEDSAVYLCASSLAGGQVGELFFGEGSRLTVL.

V and J are TRBV7-9 and TRBJ2-1; 8 bases match TRBD1. The CDR3 totals 15 residues. V trimming: 5 bases; J trimming: 2 bases; junction bases outside the gene matches: 5. Germline V gene data show CDR1 as SEHNR and CDR2 as FQNEAQ (reference sequence). The CDR3 coding sequence is TGTGCCAGCAGCCCTCCGGGACAGGCCTACAATGAGCAGTTCTTC. It is translated as CASSPPGQAYNEQFF. The full variable domain, with the rest looked up from reference TRBV7-9 and TRBJ2-1, is DTGVSQNPRHKITKRGQNVTFRCDPISEHNRLYWYRQTLGQGPEFLTYFQNEAQLEKSRLLSDRFSAERPKGSFSTLEIQRTEQGDSAMYLCASSPPGQAYNEQFFGPGTRLTVL.

The chain joins TRBV5-1 to TRBJ2-2; TRBD1 or TRBD2 may be the D gene (7 bases each). V shed 4 bases and J shed 7 bases, with 11 bases lying between them. The CDR3 runs 13 residues. Looked up from germline, CDR1 is SGHRS and CDR2 is YFSETQ. CDR3 sequence reads: CASSTGDYGELFF. CDR3 nucleotide sequence: TGCGCCAGCAGCACAGGGGACTACGGGGAGCTGTTTTTT. The whole variable domain, remainder taken from reference TRBV5-1 and TRBJ2-2, is KAGVTQTPRYLIKTRGQQVTLSCSPISGHRSVSWYQQTPGQGLQFLFEYFSETQRNKGNFPGRFSGRQFSNSRSEMNVSTLELGDSALYLCASSTGDYGELFFGEGSRLTVL.

V is TRBV5-6 and J is TRBJ2-3; 10 positions match TRBD2. This CDR3 is 15 amino acids long. V gave up 7 bases and J gave up 2 bases; unmatched junction bases: 7. Germline CDR1 and CDR2: SGHDT and YYEEEE. The CDR3 protein is CASRRTSGYTDTQYF. The DNA of the CDR3 is TGTGCCAGCCGAAGGACTAGCGGTTACACAGATACGCAGTATTTT.

V and J are TRBV5-1 and TRBJ2-7; D call uncertain. Trimming stripped 0 bases from V and 2 bases from J, with 9 bases between. Germline CDR1 SGHRS, CDR2 YFSETQ. The CDR3 consists of 14 residues. The CDR3 is CASSLDLQTYEQYF. CDR3 nucleotide sequence: TGCGCCAGCAGCTTGGATTTACAGACCTACGAGCAGTACTTC.

The chain uses TRBV7-3 and TRBJ2-2, with D maybe TRBD2 (7 bases). Germline lookup yields CDR1 SGHTA and CDR2 FQGTGA. CDR3 length: 16 residues. V gave up 5 bases and J gave up 3 bases, with 16 bases separating them. The CDR3 loop reads CASSRRGGSYTGELFF. The CDR3 nucleotides read TGTGCCAGCAGCCGTAGGGGGGGCTCGTACACCGGGGAGCTGTTTTTT.

This clone was picked up one time. The rearrangement links TRBV10-3 to TRBJ1-1, with D perhaps TRBD1 (5 bases). The V and J ends lost 11 bases and 3 bases respectively, with 16 bases between them. Germline CDR1 ENHRY, CDR2 SYGVKD. The CDR3 loop spans 13 amino acids. The CDR3 nucleotides are TGTGCCGGCGCCGGGACTGCTCACACTGAAGCTTTCTTT. This sequence encodes CAGAGTAHTEAFF.

This chain uses TRBV28 with TRBJ1-2; TRBD1 aligns across 9 bases. The CDR3 consists of 14 residues. The V and J ends lost 3 bases and 8 bases, in that order; junction bases with no gene match: 7. Germline CDR1 MDHEN, CDR2 SYDVKM. CDR3 DNA sequence: TGTGCCAGCAGTTTGCCAGGGACAGGGTACGGCTACACCTTC. As protein: CASSLPGTGYGYTF.

As to this clone: This same CDR3 is encoded by further DNA sequences in the sample. The chain joins TRBV6-6 to TRBJ1-2; 9 bases map to TRBD1. Trimming took 10 bases from V and 0 from J; bases not matched to a gene: 3. CDR1 is MNHNY, CDR2 SVGAGI, per germline (reference sequence). There are 13 residues in the CDR3. Here the CDR3 DNA reads TGTGCCATCGGACAGGGGACTAACTATGGCTACACCTTC. Translation gives CAIGQGTNYGYTF.

This rearrangement joins TRBV7-8 to TRBJ1-6, with TRBD1 as a possible D gene (6 bases). Germline V gene lookup returns CDR1 SGHVS and CDR2 FQNEAQ. Trimming left V 1 base short and J 10 bases short, with 14 bases between. CDR3 size: 15 residues. The CDR3 DNA follows: TGTGCCAGCAGCTTAGACCGACAGGTGAACTCACCCCTCCACTTT. The encoded protein is CASSLDRQVNSPLHF.

V gene TRBV5-4 combines with J gene TRBJ1-2; D ambiguous. There are 15 residues in the CDR3. V lost 2 bases, J lost 0 bases, and 11 bases lay in between. Germline V gives CDR1 SGHNT, CDR2 YYREEE (reference sequence). Written as DNA, the CDR3 is TGTGCCAGCAGCTTAACGGGTTATGCTAACTATGGCTACACCTTC. It codes for CASSLTGYANYGYTF.

This clone was seen only once. V usage is TRBV30 and J usage is TRBJ1-6; TRBD1 is a possible D gene (6 bases). Trimming removed 5 bases at V and 0 bases at J, with 11 bases between. From germline, CDR1 is GTSNPN and CDR2 SVGIG (reference sequence). The CDR3 spans 15 residues. CDR3 coding DNA: TGTGCCTGGGCGGACAGAAGCTCCTATAATTCACCCCTCCACTTT. Its protein product is CAWADRSSYNSPLHF.

The J gene is TRBJ2-5, the V gene TRBV14; D uncertain. CDR1 is SGHDN, CDR2 FVKESK, per germline. Trimming cost V 2 bases and J 7 bases, with 14 bases left between them. The CDR3 sequence is 14 residues long. CDR3 in amino acids: CASSQIRALGTQYF. DNA for the CDR3: TGTGCCAGCAGCCAAATTCGGGCCCTAGGGACCCAGTACTTC.

This chain connects TRBV7-4 to TRBJ2-7, with D uncertain. Germline values: CDR1 SGHVT, CDR2 SQSDAQ. V was trimmed by 3 bases and J by 2 bases, leaving 17 bases between them. The CDR3 covers 16 residues. In DNA, the CDR3 is TGTGCCAGCAGCTTGCGGCCTCCCGAGCCCCCCTACGAGCAGTACTTC. Translated, it gives CASSLRPPEPPYEQYF.

The V call is TRBV27, the J call TRBJ1-1, with D unresolved. Germline V gene sequence: CDR1 MNHEY, CDR2 SMNVEV (reference sequence). Trimming pared 3 bases from V and 5 bases from J, leaving 16 bases between. The CDR3 has 15 amino acids. This chain's CDR3 is CASSFGFTLRTEAFF. CDR3 nucleotide sequence: TGTGCCAGCAGTTTCGGGTTCACTTTGAGGACTGAAGCTTTCTTT.

V usage is TRBV7-2 and J usage is TRBJ2-4; 9 bases agree with TRBD1. Germline trimming cut 1 base from V and 8 bases from J; bases unmatched to any gene: 0. Germline loops: CDR1 SGHTA, CDR2 FQGNSA. The CDR3 has 13 residues. The DNA of the CDR3 is TGTGCCAGCAGCTTAGGGACAGGGGACATTCAGTACTTC. It encodes CASSLGTGDIQYF.